This entry concerns a single T cell receptor (beta chain). The data originate from a study of blood T cell repertoires in COVID-19. For the study at large: The United States, Italy and Spain were the sources of the acute and convalescent COVID-19 samples. Sources were T cells, B-cell-depleted T cells, or PBMCs; the material itself was cDNA or gDNA.

The CDR3 covers 12 residues. Germline-derived CDR1 and CDR2 are ENHRY and SYGVKD. V lost 7 bases and J lost 3; bases outside the gene matches: 1. Original data processing: Nucleated cell number was recorded as an estimate derived from reference gene primer amplification. The assay was immunoSEQ multiplex PCR, and TCRdb's table has in-frame clones only and misses some. Clone size and V and J calls were adopted from that table, with D and trimming inferred from the DNA. The repertoire holds 200,000 or so clones, with 65% to 85% as singletons. The source material was peripheral blood. The sequence was obtained from a woman aged 25-40 years with acute or convalescent COVID-19. The genes are TRBV10-3 and TRBJ1-1; 8 nucleotides align to TRBD1. CDR3 sequence reads: CAIMGQDTEAFF. The CDR3 DNA is TGTGCCATCATGGGACAGGACACTGAAGCTTTCTTT.